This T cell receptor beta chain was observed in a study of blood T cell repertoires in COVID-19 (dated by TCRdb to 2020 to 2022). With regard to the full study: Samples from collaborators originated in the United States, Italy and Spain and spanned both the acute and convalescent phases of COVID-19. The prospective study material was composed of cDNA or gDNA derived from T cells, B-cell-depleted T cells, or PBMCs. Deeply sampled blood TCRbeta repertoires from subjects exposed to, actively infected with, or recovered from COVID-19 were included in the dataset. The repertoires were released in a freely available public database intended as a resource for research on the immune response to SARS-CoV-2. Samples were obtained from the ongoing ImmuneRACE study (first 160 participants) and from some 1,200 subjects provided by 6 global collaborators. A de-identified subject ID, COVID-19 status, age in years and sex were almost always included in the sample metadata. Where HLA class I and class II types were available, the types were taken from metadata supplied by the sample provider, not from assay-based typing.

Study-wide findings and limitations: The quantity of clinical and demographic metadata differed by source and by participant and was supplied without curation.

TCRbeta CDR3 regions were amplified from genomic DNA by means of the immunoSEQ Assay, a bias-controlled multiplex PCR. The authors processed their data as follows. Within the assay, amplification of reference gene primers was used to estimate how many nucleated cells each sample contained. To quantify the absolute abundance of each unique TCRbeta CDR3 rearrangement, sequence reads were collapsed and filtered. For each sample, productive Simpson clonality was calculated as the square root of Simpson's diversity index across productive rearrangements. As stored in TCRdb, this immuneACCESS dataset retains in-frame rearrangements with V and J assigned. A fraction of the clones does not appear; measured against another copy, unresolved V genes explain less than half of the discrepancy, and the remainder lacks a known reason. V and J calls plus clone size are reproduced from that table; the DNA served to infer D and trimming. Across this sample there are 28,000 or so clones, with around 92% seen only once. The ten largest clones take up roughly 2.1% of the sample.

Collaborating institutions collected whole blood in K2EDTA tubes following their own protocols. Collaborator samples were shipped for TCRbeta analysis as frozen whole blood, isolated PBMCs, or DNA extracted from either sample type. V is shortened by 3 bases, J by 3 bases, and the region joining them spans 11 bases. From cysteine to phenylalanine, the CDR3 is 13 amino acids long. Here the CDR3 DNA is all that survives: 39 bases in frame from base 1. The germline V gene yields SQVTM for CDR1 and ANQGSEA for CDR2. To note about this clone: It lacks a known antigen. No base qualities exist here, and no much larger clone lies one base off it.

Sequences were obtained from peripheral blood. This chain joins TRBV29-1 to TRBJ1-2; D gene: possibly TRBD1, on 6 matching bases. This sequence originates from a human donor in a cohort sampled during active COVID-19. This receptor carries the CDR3 CSVEGAGDYGYTF. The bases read TGCAGCGTTGAGGGGGCGGGGGACTATGGCTACACCTTC.